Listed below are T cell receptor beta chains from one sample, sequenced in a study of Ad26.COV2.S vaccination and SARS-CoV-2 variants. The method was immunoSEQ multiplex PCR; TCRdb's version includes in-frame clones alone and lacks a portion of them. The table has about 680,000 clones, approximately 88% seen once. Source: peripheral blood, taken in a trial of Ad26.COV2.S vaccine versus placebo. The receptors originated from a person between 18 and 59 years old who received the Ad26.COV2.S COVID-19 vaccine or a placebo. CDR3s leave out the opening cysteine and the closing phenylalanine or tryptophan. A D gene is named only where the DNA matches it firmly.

ASSERSPPYEQY | TRBJ2-7 | NA | TRBV2
ASSFSSYEQY | TRBJ2-7 | NA | TRBV5-4
ASSLYWDSEKLF | TRBJ1-4 | TRBD1 | TRBV27
ASSPAGYSNQPQH | TRBJ1-5 | NA | TRBV18
ASSLTGTSMYEQY | TRBJ2-7 | TRBD2 | TRBV5-1
ATSWGPGYEQY | TRBJ2-7 | NA | TRBV5-6
ASSESPGRPPYSYNEQF | TRBJ2-1 | NA | TRBV10-2
AIRDYNEQF | TRBJ2-1 | NA | TRBV10-3
ASSAWINQPQH | TRBJ1-5 | NA | TRBV19
ASSSLAGVYNEQF | TRBJ2-1 | TRBD2 | TRBV7-2
VTGRGAYEQY | TRBJ2-7 | NA | TRBV7-2
ASTLGDRGLYGYT | TRBJ1-2 | TRBD1 | TRBV19
ATSRGDKRRLAASTDTQY | TRBJ2-3 | NA | TRBV15
ASSDRGYEQY | TRBJ2-7 | TRBD1 | TRBV18
ASSSRAGANVLT | TRBJ2-6 | NA | TRBV6-4
ASSLAGFGYEQY | TRBJ2-7 | NA | TRBV5-5
ASSPRLNTDTQY | TRBJ2-3 | NA | TRBV5-1
AWQGSLGNEQF | TRBJ2-1 | NA | TRBV30
ASMTGLNGYT | TRBJ1-2 | TRBD1 | TRBV6-5
ASSESLGPLGGYT | TRBJ1-2 | NA | TRBV6-1
ASSEGGSPTNTGELF | TRBJ2-2 | TRBD2 | TRBV25-1
ASSQQPGAGGLDTQY | TRBJ2-3 | TRBD2 | TRBV4-3
ASSDSGTGGQF | TRBJ2-1 | TRBD1 | TRBV6-4
ASNSAGTGPTGELF | TRBJ2-2 | TRBD1 | TRBV7-2
ASGLSNSGGRIYGYT | TRBJ1-2 | TRBD1 | TRBV12-5
ASSLAMGDQPQH | TRBJ1-5 | NA | TRBV6-5
ASSQTSGVYNEQF | TRBJ2-1 | TRBD2 | TRBV7-3
SASGGLAGYEQY | TRBJ2-7 | TRBD2 | TRBV20-1
ASSLESGQPQETQY | TRBJ2-5 | NA | TRBV5-1
ASSLDPGQAIGQY | TRBJ2-7 | TRBD1 | TRBV7-2
ASAIGPNSGNTIY | TRBJ1-3 | NA | TRBV7-2